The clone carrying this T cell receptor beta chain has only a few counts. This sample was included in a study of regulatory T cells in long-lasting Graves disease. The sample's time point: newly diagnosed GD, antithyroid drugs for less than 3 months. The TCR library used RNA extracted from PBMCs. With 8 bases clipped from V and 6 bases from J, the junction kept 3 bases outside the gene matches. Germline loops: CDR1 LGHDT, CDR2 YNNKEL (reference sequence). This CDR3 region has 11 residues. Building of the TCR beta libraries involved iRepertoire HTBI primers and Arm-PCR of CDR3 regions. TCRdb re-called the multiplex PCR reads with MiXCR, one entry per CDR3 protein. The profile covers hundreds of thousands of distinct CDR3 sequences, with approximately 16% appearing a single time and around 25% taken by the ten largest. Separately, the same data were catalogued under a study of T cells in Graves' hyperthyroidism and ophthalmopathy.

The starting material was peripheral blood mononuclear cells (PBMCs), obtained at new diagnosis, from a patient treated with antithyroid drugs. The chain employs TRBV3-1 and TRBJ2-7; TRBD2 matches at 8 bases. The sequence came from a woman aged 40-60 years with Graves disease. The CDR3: CASAGGSEQYF. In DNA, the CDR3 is TGTGCCAGCGCGGGGGGAAGCGAGCAGTACTTC.